Below, one T cell receptor (beta chain) is given with its context. As processed by the authors: Estimated nucleated cell counts came from reference gene primer amplification. TCRdb keeps only in-frame clones here, not all; method: immunoSEQ multiplex PCR. The D gene and trimming were derived from the DNA, and the V and J assignments and clone size from that table. The sample consists of about 130,000 clones, roughly 81% of them appearing once. The CDR3 totals 15 residues. Trimming took 5 bases from V and 3 from J; bases not matched to a gene: 5. The germline gives CDR1 MGHDK, CDR2 SYGVNS. This specimen belongs to a study of blood T cell repertoires in COVID-19.

The clonotype comes from a human donor in a cohort sampled during active COVID-19. The chain recombines TRBV25-1 with TRBJ2-3; TRBD2 agrees at 10 bases. Sequenced: peripheral blood. DNA of the CDR3: TGTGCCAGCAGTCGGACTAGCGGAATTACAGATACGCAGTATTTT. It yields the protein CASSRTSGITDTQYF.